The 4 T cell receptor beta chains below come from one sample, sequenced in a study of blood T cell repertoires in COVID-19. Only in-frame clones appear in the TCRdb table, and some are missing; sequencing was by immunoSEQ multiplex PCR. The repertoire consists of 150,000 to 200,000 clones, with approximately 88% occurring once and the leading ten covering more than 7%. The sequencing input was peripheral blood. The receptors come from a woman aged 80 or over with active or convalescent COVID-19.

The chain carries TRBV3-1 (or the pseudogene TRBV3-2) and TRBJ2-7; 7 bases fit TRBD1. The CDR3 is 15 amino acids. The germline CDR1 and CDR2 sequences are LGHDT and YNNKEL (reference sequence). V dropped 0 bases and J dropped 3; count of bases not matched to a gene: 5. This CDR3 reads CASSQEGTGVYEQYF. The DNA for the CDR3 is TGTGCCAGCAGCCAAGAAGGTACAGGGGTCTACGAGCAGTACTTC.

J is TRBJ1-3 and V is TRBV18; 7 positions match TRBD1. From germline, CDR1 is KGHSH and CDR2 LQKENI. The CDR3 covers 17 residues. Trimming at V came to 5 bases and at J to 0 bases, leaving 10 bases not matched to a gene. As DNA, the CDR3 is TGTGCCAGCTCATCCGGGGACAGACTAAACTCTGGAAACACCATATATTTT. It is translated as CASSSGDRLNSGNTIYF.

V gene TRBV28 combines with J gene TRBJ1-2; possibly TRBD1 for D (5 bases). Germline CDR1 is MDHEN and CDR2 is SYDVKM. Trimming removed 1 base at V and 8 bases at J, with 17 bases between. This CDR3 spans 15 amino acids. The CDR3, as DNA: TGTGCCAGCAGTTTATCAGGAGGGGATGTTACAGGCTACACCTTC. This codes for CASSLSGGDVTGYTF.

This rearrangement joins TRBV7-2 to TRBJ2-5, with a tentative D call TRBD2 (7 bases). From germline, CDR1 is SGHTA and CDR2 FQGNSA. The CDR3 is made up of 14 amino acids. The V gene lost 3 bases and the J gene lost 5 bases, with 13 bases spanning the gap. Written as DNA, the CDR3 is TGTGCCAGCAGCTTCCTCCGGGGGGCTGAGACCCAGTACTTC. Encoded protein: CASSFLRGAETQYF.